These T cell receptor beta chains were read from a single sample in a study of T cell repertoires in cytomegalovirus infection. TCRdb ran MiXCR on the reads and lists one entry per CDR3 protein. The table lists around 120,000 distinct CDR3 sequences, less than 9.5% of them singletons. The sample comprised PBMCs. Every receptor here comes from a human donor in good health (CMV status not recorded). Some clones in this sample may be carry-over from other donors' samples. Both conserved end residues are part of each CDR3. A D gene is named only where the DNA matches it firmly. A row's size may be missing; if present it is once, few, many or a size class.

V: TRBV6-5
length: 17
D: -
J: TRBJ2-1
size: few
CDR3: CASSYIRGPFLYNEQFF
DNA: TGTGCCAGCAGTTACATCAGGGGCCCTTTCCTCTACAATGAGCAGTTCTTC

V: TRBV2
length: 16
D: -
J: TRBJ2-2
size: few
CDR3: CASSIGGQSNTGELFF
DNA: TGTGCCAGCAGTATTGGCGGACAGTCGAACACCGGGGAGCTGTTTTTT

V: TRBV28
length: 14
D: -
J: TRBJ2-7
size: many
CDR3: CASSPHSKNYEQYF
DNA: TGTGCCAGCAGTCCACACAGCAAAAACTACGAGCAGTACTTC

V: TRBV7-2
length: 15
D: TRBD1
J: TRBJ2-7
size: many
CDR3: CASSRYGTGPEEQYF
DNA: TGTGCCAGCAGCCGATACGGGACAGGGCCGGAAGAGCAGTACTTC

V: TRBV18
length: 11
D: -
J: TRBJ1-1
size: -
CDR3: CASSPNTVAFF
DNA: TGTGCCAGCTCACCGAACACTGTAGCTTTCTTT

V: TRBV7-2
length: 15
D: -
J: TRBJ1-6
size: many
CDR3: CASSLAALYNSPLHF
DNA: TGTGCCAGCAGCTTAGCGGCTCTCTATAATTCACCCCTCCACTTT

V: TRBV10-3
length: 15
D: -
J: TRBJ1-4
size: -
CDR3: CAISEARTDIEKLFF
DNA: TGTGCCATCAGTGAGGCCCGGACAGACATTGAAAAACTGTTTTTT

V: TRBV20-1
length: 14
D: -
J: TRBJ2-4
size: -
CDR3: CSAKVDLAKNIQYF
DNA: TGCAGTGCTAAGGTTGACCTAGCCAAAAACATTCAGTACTTC

V: TRBV6-5
length: 14
D: TRBD1
J: TRBJ1-4
size: many
CDR3: CASTQGPRGEKLFF
DNA: TGTGCCAGCACACAGGGGCCGCGGGGAGAAAAACTGTTTTTT

V: TRBV12-3/TRBV12-4
length: 16
D: TRBD2
J: TRBJ2-2
size: many
CDR3: CASSKISGSNTGELFF
DNA: TGTGCCAGCAGCAAAATTAGCGGGTCGAACACCGGGGAGCTGTTTTTT

V: TRBV2
length: 15
D: TRBD2
J: TRBJ2-1
size: -
CDR3: CASSLSGGPRGYKFF
DNA: TGTGCCAGCAGTCTTAGCGGGGGCCCACGGGGATATAAGTTCTTC

V: TRBV2
length: 14
D: -
J: TRBJ2-1
size: many
CDR3: CASRVWAGFNEQFF
DNA: TGTGCCAGCAGAGTCTGGGCGGGATTCAATGAGCAGTTCTTC

V: TRBV28
length: 13
D: -
J: TRBJ1-1
size: many
CDR3: CASGVGAWTEAFF
DNA: TGTGCCAGCGGAGTGGGGGCATGGACTGAAGCTTTCTTT

V: TRBV28
length: 14
D: TRBD1
J: TRBJ1-1
size: many
CDR3: CASIWTGRNTEAFF
DNA: TGTGCCAGCATCTGGACAGGGAGGAACACTGAAGCTTTCTTT

V: TRBV2
length: 15
D: -
J: TRBJ2-4
size: once
CDR3: CASSITVVAKNIQYF
DNA: TGTGCCAGCAGTATCACGGTCGTAGCCAAAAACATTCAGTACTTC

V: TRBV28
length: 15
D: TRBD1
J: TRBJ2-2
size: many
CDR3: CASSFLQGVTGELFF
DNA: TGTGCCAGCAGTTTTTTACAGGGGGTAACCGGGGAGCTGTTTTTT

V: TRBV18
length: 13
D: -
J: TRBJ2-5
size: few
CDR3: CASSPRQQETQYF
DNA: TGTGCCAGCTCACCACGGCAGCAAGAGACCCAGTACTTC

V: TRBV7-2
length: 15
D: -
J: TRBJ2-3
size: many
CDR3: CASSSRVSAEGTQYF
DNA: TGTGCCAGCAGCTCCAGGGTATCGGCCGAGGGTACGCAGTATTTT

V: TRBV12-3/TRBV12-4
length: 13
D: -
J: TRBJ1-1
size: many
CDR3: CASRSRQDGKAFF
DNA: TGTGCCAGCAGATCGAGACAGGATGGAAAAGCTTTCTTT

V: TRBV30
length: 14
D: -
J: TRBJ1-1
size: -
CDR3: CAGGPVNGNTEAFF
DNA: TGTGCCGGGGGACCGGTGAACGGGAACACTGAAGCTTTCTTT

V: TRBV2
length: 12
D: -
J: TRBJ2-1
size: -
CDR3: CASSAPQGKQFF
DNA: TGTGCCAGCAGTGCCCCCCAGGGTAAACAGTTCTTC

V: TRBV28
length: 12
D: -
J: TRBJ1-1
size: many
CDR3: CASSIRETEAFF
DNA: TGTGCCAGCAGCATTCGAGAAACTGAAGCTTTCTTT

V: TRBV28
length: 13
D: -
J: TRBJ1-3
size: -
CDR3: CASSFERAYTIYF
DNA: TGTGCCAGCAGTTTCGAAAGAGCCTACACCATATATTTT

V: TRBV29-1
length: 12
D: TRBD2
J: TRBJ2-7
size: -
CDR3: CSATGGAYEQYF
DNA: TGCAGCGCCACCGGGGGGGCCTACGAGCAGTACTTC

V: TRBV28
length: 12
D: -
J: TRBJ1-6
size: many
CDR3: CATTTGSTPLHF
DNA: TGTGCCACTACGACCGGGTCGACACCCCTCCACTTT

V: TRBV19
length: 13
D: -
J: TRBJ1-5
size: few
CDR3: CASGDMSNQPQHF
DNA: TGTGCCAGTGGGGACATGAGCAATCAGCCCCAGCATTTT

V: TRBV7-2
length: 15
D: TRBD1
J: TRBJ2-3
size: once
CDR3: CASSPGTGAADTQYF
DNA: TGTGCCAGCAGCCCCGGGACAGGGGCTGCAGATACGCAGTATTTT

V: TRBV24-1
length: 12
D: -
J: TRBJ1-1
size: -
CDR3: CATSDFLGEAFF
DNA: TGTGCCACCAGTGATTTTTTGGGTGAAGCTTTCTTT

V: TRBV2
length: 16
D: -
J: TRBJ1-1
size: many
CDR3: CASSDGNSQRITEAFF
DNA: TGTGCCAGCAGTGATGGGAACAGCCAGAGGATCACTGAAGCTTTCTTT

V: TRBV28
length: 15
D: -
J: TRBJ2-7
size: many
CDR3: CASSTSGDSIYEQYF
DNA: TGTGCCAGCAGTACTTCCGGGGATAGTATATACGAGCAGTACTTC

V: TRBV6-5
length: 11
D: -
J: TRBJ1-3
size: -
CDR3: CASSYLKSIYF
DNA: TGTGCCAGCAGTTACCTCAAGTCCATATATTTT

V: TRBV29-1
length: 11
D: -
J: TRBJ2-3
size: -
CDR3: CSVGKVDTQYF
DNA: TGCAGCGTTGGAAAGGTAGATACGCAGTATTTT

V: TRBV5-1
length: 17
D: TRBD2
J: TRBJ2-3
size: -
CDR3: CASSLFASGGNTDTQYF
DNA: TGCGCCAGCAGCTTGTTCGCTAGCGGGGGGAACACAGATACGCAGTATTTT